The 8 T cell receptor beta chains below come from one sample, sequenced in a study of OX40 agonist ivuxolimab in advanced cancers. The assay was immunoSEQ multiplex PCR, and TCRdb's table has in-frame clones only and misses some. The profile shows 60,000 to 85,000 clones, about four fifths of them singletons. The specimen was CD4+ or CD8+ T cells sorted from blood, collected in a trial of the OX40 agonist ivuxolimab. The receptor set was obtained from an adult with an advanced solid tumor such as melanoma, head and neck, liver or kidney cancer.

This clone came up a few times. The chain carries TRBV5-1 and TRBJ2-1, with 9 bases matching TRBD1. The CDR3 runs 16 residues. CDR1 is SGHRS and CDR2 is YFSETQ in the germline V gene. The J segment lost 4 bases and the V segment lost 2 bases, leaving 7 bases of the junction unmatched. CDR3 nucleotide sequence: TGCGCCAGCAGCTTACAACCGGGACAGGGTTACAATGAGCAGTTCTTC. This gives the protein CASSLQPGQGYNEQFF.

This sequence joins TRBV5-8 and TRBJ2-1, with 10 bases identical to TRBD2. This CDR3 is 17 amino acids long. From germline, CDR1 is SGHTS and CDR2 YDEGEE. V shed 0 bases and J 4 bases; nucleotides not matched to a gene: 7. The chain's CDR3 is CASSLALAGVPYNEQFF. The CDR3 DNA is TGTGCCAGCAGCTTGGCCCTAGCGGGAGTGCCTTACAATGAGCAGTTCTTC.

The chain is built from TRBV28 and TRBJ2-7; TRBD2 matches 13 bases. Germline CDR1 MDHEN, CDR2 SYDVKM. The CDR3 consists of 15 residues. The CDR3 DNA reads TGTGGGTCGACAGGGACTAGCGGGACAGGAGGTGAGCAGTACTTC. Amino acid sequence: CGSTGTSGTGGEQYF.

The chain links TRBV2 to TRBJ1-5; D gene unclear. CDR3 length equals 15 residues. Germline V CDR1 and CDR2: SNHLY, FYNNEI. Trimming removed 3 bases from V and 3 bases from J, with 12 bases in between. The CDR3 nucleotides read TGTGCCAGCAGTGAGTGGGGAGGGAACAATCAGCCCCAGCATTTT. Amino acids: CASSEWGGNNQPQHF.

This chain joins TRBV2 and TRBJ2-7, with D perhaps matching TRBD2 (5 bases). CDR3 length: 13 residues. The germline V and J ends were trimmed by 4 bases and 10 bases, with 17 bases remaining between them. Germline V CDR1 and CDR2: SNHLY, FYNNEI. Here the CDR3 reads CASSGVEVWLQYV. The CDR3 coding sequence is TGTGCCAGCAGTGGCGTGGAGGTATGGTTACAGTACGTC.

Written as DNA, the CDR3 is TGTGCCTGGAGGGCAAGGGGGCGCGGGGAGCAGTACTTC. Protein sequence: CAWRARGRGEQYF. The rearrangement links TRBV30 to TRBJ2-7; TRBD1 aligns across 7 bases. CDR1 is GTSNPN, CDR2 SVGIG, per germline (reference sequence). The CDR3 sequence is 13 residues long. Unmatched junction bases numbered 9, after V lost 3 bases and J lost 7 bases.

This chain connects TRBV5-1 to TRBJ1-6, with a weak D call TRBD1 (6 bases). The germline V gene has CDR1 SGHRS and CDR2 YFSETQ. The V and J ends lost 3 bases and 0 bases respectively, with 7 bases between them. This CDR3 spans 15 amino acids. CDR3 protein: CASSSDSSYNSPLHF. CDR3 sequence (DNA): TGCGCCAGCAGCTCGGACAGCTCCTATAATTCACCCCTCCACTTT. The full variable domain, with the rest looked up from reference TRBV5-1 and TRBJ1-6, is KAGVTQTPRYLIKTRGQQVTLSCSPISGHRSVSWYQQTPGQGLQFLFEYFSETQRNKGNFPGRFSGRQFSNSRSEMNVSTLELGDSALYLCASSSDSSYNSPLHFGNGTRLTVT.

The rearrangement joins TRBV15 to TRBJ2-4; D may correspond to TRBD1 or TRBD2 (5 bases each). Germline CDR1 is LNHNV and CDR2 is YYDKDF (reference sequence). The CDR3 has 17 residues. V lost 1 base to trimming and J lost 6 bases, with 19 bases between them. The CDR3 coding sequence is TGTGCCACCAGCAGAGGGGGGACGTCGGATATTACAAACATTCAGTACTTC. Protein product: CATSRGGTSDITNIQYF.